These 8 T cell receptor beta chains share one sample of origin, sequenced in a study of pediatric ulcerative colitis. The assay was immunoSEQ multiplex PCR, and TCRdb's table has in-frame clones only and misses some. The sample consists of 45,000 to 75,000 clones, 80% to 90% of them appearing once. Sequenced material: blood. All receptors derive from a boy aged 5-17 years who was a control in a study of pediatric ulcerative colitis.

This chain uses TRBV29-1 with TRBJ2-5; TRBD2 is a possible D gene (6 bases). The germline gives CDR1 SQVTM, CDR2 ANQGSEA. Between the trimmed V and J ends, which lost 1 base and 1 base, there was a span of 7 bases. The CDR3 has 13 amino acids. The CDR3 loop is CSVEVGGQETQYF. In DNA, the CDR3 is TGCAGCGTTGAAGTGGGGGGCCAAGAGACCCAGTACTTC.

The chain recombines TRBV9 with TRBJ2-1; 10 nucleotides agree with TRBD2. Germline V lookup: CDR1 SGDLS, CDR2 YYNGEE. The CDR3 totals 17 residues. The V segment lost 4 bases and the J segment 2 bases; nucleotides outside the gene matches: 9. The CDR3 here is CASSSRASGSTYNEQFF. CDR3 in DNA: TGTGCCAGCAGCTCCCGTGCTAGCGGGAGCACCTACAATGAGCAGTTCTTC.

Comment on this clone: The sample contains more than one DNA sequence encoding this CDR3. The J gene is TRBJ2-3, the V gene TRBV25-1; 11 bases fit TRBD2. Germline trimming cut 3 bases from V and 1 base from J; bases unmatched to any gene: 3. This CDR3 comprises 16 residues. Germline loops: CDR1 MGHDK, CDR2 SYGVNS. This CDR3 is CASSDLSGRGTDTQYF. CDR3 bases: TGTGCCAGCAGTGATCTTAGCGGGAGGGGCACAGATACGCAGTATTTT.

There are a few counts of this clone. The CDR3: CASRRGQLDQPQHF. The CDR3 nucleotides read TGTGCCAGCAGGCGGGGACAGCTGGATCAGCCCCAGCATTTT. The rearrangement joins TRBV28 to TRBJ1-5; 7 bases line up with TRBD1. The V and J ends lost 6 bases and 5 bases, in that order; junction bases with no gene match: 7. CDR1 is MDHEN, CDR2 SYDVKM, per germline. The CDR3 consists of 14 residues.

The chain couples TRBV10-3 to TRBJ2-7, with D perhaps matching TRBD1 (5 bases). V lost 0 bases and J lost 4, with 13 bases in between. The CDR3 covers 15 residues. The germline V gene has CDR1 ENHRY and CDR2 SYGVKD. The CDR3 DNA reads TGTGCCATCAGTGAGTCGTGGCAGGGTGGGTACGAGCAGTACTTC. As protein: CAISESWQGGYEQYF.

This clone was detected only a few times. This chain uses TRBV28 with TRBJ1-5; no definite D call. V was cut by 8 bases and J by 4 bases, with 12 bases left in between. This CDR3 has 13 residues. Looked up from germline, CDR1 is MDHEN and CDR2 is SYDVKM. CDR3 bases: TGTGCCAGCCGTGTCGGCAGAAATCAGCCCCAGCATTTT. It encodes CASRVGRNQPQHF.

Here the CDR3 DNA reads TGTGCCAGTAGTATTGGACAGGGACTTAGTCAGCCCCAGCATTTT. It translates to CASSIGQGLSQPQHF. This chain joins TRBV19 and TRBJ1-5; 8 bases fit TRBD1. The length of the CDR3 is 15 residues. Germline CDR1 LNHDA, CDR2 SQIVND (reference sequence). V lost 3 bases, J lost 6 bases, and 7 bases stayed unmatched.

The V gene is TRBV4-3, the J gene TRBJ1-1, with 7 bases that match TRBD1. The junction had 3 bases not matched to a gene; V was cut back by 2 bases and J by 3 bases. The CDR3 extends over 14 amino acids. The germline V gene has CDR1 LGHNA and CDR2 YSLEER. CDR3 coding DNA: TGCGCCAGCAGCCAAAGAGGGGGCTACACTGAAGCTTTCTTT. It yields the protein CASSQRGGYTEAFF.